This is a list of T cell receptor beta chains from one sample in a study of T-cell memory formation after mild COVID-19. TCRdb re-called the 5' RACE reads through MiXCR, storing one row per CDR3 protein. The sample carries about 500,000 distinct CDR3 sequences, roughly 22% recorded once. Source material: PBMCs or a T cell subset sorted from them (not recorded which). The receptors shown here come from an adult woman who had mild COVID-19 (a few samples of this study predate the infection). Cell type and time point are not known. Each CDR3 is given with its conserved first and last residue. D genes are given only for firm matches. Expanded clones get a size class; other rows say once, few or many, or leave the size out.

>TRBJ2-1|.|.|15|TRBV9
CASSVVGGEYNEQFF
TGTGCCAGCAGCGTAGTAGGAGGAGAGTACAATGAGCAGTTCTTC
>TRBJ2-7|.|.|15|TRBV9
CASSVASGQSYEQYF
TGTGCCAGCAGCGTAGCTAGTGGACAGTCCTACGAGCAGTACTTC
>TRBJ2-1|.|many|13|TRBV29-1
CSVEVLNGNEQFF
TGCAGCGTTGAAGTTCTTAATGGGAATGAGCAGTTCTTC
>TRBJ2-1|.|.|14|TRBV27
CASSPGARPNEQFF
TGTGCCAGCAGTCCCGGGGCCCGACCCAATGAGCAGTTCTTC
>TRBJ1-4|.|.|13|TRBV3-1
CASSQVGREKLFF
TGTGCCAGCAGCCAAGTTGGGAGAGAAAAACTGTTTTTT
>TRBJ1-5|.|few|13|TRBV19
CASSIRIDQPQHF
TGTGCCAGTAGTATTCGCATTGATCAGCCCCAGCATTTT
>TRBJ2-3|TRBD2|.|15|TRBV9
CASRTGRSSTDTQYF
TGTGCCAGCAGGACCGGGAGGTCGAGCACAGATACGCAGTATTTT
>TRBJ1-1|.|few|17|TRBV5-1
CASSLEFGGSTTTEAFF
TGCGCCAGCAGCTTGGAGTTCGGGGGTTCGACGACCACTGAAGCTTTCTTT
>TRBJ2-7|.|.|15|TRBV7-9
CASSLGQGMDYEQYF
TGTGCCAGCAGCTTAGGGCAGGGGATGGACTACGAGCAGTACTTC
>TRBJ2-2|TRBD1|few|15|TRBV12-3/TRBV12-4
CASSPTGGFTGELFF
TGTGCCAGCAGTCCGACAGGGGGCTTCACCGGGGAGCTGTTTTTT
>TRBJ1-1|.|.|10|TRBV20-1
CSASHVEAFF
TGCAGTGCTAGTCATGTTGAAGCTTTCTTT
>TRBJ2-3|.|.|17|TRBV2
CASSDPPGLPSTDTQYF
TGTGCCAGCAGTGATCCCCCGGGACTCCCAAGCACAGATACGCAGTATTTT
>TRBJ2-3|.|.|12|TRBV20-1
CSAIAPPDTQYF
TGCAGTGCTATAGCACCCCCAGATACGCAGTATTTT
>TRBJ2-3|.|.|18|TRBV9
CASSARPGLHSGTDTQYF
TGTGCCAGCAGCGCCCGACCGGGACTGCACTCGGGCACAGATACGCAGTATTTT
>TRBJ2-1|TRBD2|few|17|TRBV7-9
CASSSSGKTVSYNEQFF
TGTGCCAGCAGCTCTAGCGGGAAGACCGTTTCCTACAATGAGCAGTTCTTC
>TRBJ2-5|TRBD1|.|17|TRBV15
CATSLRTGSGYQETQYF
TGTGCCACCAGCCTCCGGACAGGTTCGGGATACCAGGAGACCCAGTACTTC
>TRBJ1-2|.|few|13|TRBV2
CASLPPLADGYTF
TGTGCCAGCCTCCCCCCGTTAGCGGATGGCTACACCTTC
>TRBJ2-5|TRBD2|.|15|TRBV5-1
CASTPPAGGPETQYF
TGCGCCAGCACCCCTCCAGCGGGAGGGCCGGAGACCCAGTACTTC
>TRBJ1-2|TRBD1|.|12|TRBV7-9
CALRDRGYGYTF
TGTGCTCTCAGAGACAGGGGTTATGGCTACACCTTC
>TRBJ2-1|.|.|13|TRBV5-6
CASSRKPYNEQFF
TGTGCCAGCAGCAGAAAACCCTACAATGAGCAGTTCTTC
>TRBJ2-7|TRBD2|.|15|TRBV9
CASSASPGLGSGQYF
TGTGCCAGCAGCGCTTCACCGGGACTAGGGTCGGGGCAGTACTTC
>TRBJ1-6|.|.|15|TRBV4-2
CASSQAGPHYSPLHF
TGTGCCAGCAGTCAAGCCGGGCCTCACTATTCACCCCTCCACTTT
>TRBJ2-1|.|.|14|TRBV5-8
CASRLSYHDNEQFF
TGTGCCAGCAGACTTAGCTACCACGACAATGAGCAGTTCTTC
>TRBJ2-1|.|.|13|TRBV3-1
CASSQLGRAEQFF
TGTGCCAGCAGCCAACTCGGCCGGGCTGAGCAGTTCTTC
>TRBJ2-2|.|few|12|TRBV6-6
CASPKDTGELFF
TGTGCCAGCCCCAAGGACACCGGGGAGCTGTTTTTT
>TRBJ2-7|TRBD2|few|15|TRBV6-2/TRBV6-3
CASSLRLAGLDEQYF
TGTGCCAGCAGTCTAAGACTAGCGGGATTGGACGAGCAGTACTTC
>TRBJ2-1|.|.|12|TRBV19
CASSIGGGDPFF
TGTGCCAGTAGTATAGGAGGAGGAGACCCCTTCTTC
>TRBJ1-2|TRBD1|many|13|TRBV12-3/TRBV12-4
CASSLGQGYGYTF
TGTGCCAGCAGCTTGGGACAGGGGTATGGCTACACCTTC
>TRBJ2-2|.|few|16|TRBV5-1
CASSLYLTGMPGELFF
TGCGCCAGCAGCTTGTACCTTACAGGGATGCCCGGGGAGCTGTTTTTT
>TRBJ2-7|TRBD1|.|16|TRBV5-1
CASSFGTGDGVYEQYF
TGCGCCAGCAGCTTCGGGACAGGGGATGGGGTCTACGAGCAGTACTTC
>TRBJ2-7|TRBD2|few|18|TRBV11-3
CASSPGGLAGGTSYEQYF
TGTGCCAGCAGCCCCGGGGGACTAGCGGGAGGTACGAGCTACGAGCAGTACTTC
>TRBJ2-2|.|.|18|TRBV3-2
CAPRGVTSGKRTPGSCFF
.
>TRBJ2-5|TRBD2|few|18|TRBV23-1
CARSGTRKRVPNAETQYF
TGCGCCAGGTCCGGGACTAGAAAGAGGGTACCAAATGCGGAGACCCAGTACTTC
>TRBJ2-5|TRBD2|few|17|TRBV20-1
CSAPGTSGSRSQETQYF
TGCAGTGCTCCCGGGACTAGCGGGAGTAGGAGCCAAGAGACCCAGTACTTC
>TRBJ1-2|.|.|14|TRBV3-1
CASSHKGILWGYTF
TGTGCCAGCAGCCACAAAGGCATCCTGTGGGGCTACACCTTC
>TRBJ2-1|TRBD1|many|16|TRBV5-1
CASSVLTGGSYNEQFF
TGCGCCAGCAGCGTCCTAACAGGGGGCTCCTACAATGAGCAGTTCTTC
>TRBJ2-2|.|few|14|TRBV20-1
CSAKGQTNTGELFF
TGCAGTGCTAAAGGACAGACGAACACCGGGGAGCTGTTTTTT
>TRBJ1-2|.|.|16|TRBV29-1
CSVGQSTGKSDYGYTF
TGCAGCGTTGGGCAGTCGACAGGAAAGTCGGACTATGGCTACACCTTC
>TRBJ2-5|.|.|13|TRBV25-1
CASGGGFGGTQYF
TGTGCCAGCGGAGGGGGCTTTGGTGGGACCCAGTACTTC
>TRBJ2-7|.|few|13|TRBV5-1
CASSPRPTYEQYF
TGCGCCAGCAGCCCCCGTCCTACGTACGAGCAGTACTTC
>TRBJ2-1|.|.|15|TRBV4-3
CASSQDSSRHNEQFF
TGCGCCAGCAGCCAAGATTCTAGCAGGCACAATGAGCAGTTCTTC
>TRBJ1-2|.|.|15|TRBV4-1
CASSLPAGSNYGYTF
TGCGCCAGCAGCCTGCCGGCCGGGTCTAACTATGGCTACACCTTC